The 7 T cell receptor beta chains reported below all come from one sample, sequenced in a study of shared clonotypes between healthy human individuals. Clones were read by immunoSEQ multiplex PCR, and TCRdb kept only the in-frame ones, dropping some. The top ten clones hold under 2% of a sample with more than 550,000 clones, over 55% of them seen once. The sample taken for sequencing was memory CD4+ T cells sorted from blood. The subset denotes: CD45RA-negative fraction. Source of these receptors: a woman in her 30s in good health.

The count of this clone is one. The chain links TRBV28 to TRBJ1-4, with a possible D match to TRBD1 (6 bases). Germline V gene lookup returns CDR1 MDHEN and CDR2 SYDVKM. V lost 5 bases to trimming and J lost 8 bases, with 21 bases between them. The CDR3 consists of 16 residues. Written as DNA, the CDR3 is TGTGCCAGCAGTGGTGGATCCCAGGGGATGGAGGAAAAACTGTTTTTT. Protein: CASSGGSQGMEEKLFF.

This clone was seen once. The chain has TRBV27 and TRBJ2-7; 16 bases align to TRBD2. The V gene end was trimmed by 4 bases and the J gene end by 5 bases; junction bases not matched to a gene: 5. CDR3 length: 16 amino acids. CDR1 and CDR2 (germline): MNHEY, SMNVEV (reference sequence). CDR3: CASSSSGLAGGHEQYF. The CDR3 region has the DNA TGTGCCAGCAGTTCCTCGGGACTAGCGGGAGGGCACGAGCAGTACTTC.

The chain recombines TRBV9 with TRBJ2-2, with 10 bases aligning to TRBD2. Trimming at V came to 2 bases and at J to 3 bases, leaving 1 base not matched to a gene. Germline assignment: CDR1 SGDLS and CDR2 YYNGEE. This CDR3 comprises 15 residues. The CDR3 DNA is TGTGCCAGCAGCGTCGGACTAGCGGACACCGGGGAGCTGTTTTTT. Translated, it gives CASSVGLADTGELFF.

The CDR3 sequence is CASSEIGQTAQYF. The CDR3 bases are TGTGCCAGCAGTGAAATCGGACAGACAGCGCAGTATTTT. The V call is TRBV6-1, the J call TRBJ2-3; the D gene is possibly TRBD1 (6 bases). Germline-derived CDR1 and CDR2 are MNHNS and SASEGT. The CDR3 covers 13 residues. V lost 2 bases and J 10 bases, leaving 13 bases between the germline ends.

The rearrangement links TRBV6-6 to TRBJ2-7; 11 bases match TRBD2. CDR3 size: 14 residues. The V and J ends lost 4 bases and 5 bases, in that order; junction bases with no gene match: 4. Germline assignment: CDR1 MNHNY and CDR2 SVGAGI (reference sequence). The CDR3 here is CASSFTSGSHEQYF. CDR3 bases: TGTGCCAGCAGTTTCACTAGCGGGAGTCACGAGCAGTACTTC.

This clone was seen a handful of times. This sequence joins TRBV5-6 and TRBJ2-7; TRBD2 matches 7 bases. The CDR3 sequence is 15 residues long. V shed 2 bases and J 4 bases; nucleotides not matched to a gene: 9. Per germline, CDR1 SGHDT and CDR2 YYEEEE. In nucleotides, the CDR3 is TGTGCCAGCAGCTTCTTAAGTAGCGGGCCTTACGAGCAGTACTTC. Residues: CASSFLSSGPYEQYF.

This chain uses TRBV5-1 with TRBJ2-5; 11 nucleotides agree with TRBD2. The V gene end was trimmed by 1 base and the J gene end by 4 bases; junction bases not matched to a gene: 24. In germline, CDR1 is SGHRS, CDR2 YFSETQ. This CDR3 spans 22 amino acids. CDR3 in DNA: TGCGCCAGCAGCTTGATCACGTCTAGCGGGAGGCCCACGGGAGGCGGTAGAGAGACCCAGTACTTC. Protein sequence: CASSLITSSGRPTGGGRETQYF.